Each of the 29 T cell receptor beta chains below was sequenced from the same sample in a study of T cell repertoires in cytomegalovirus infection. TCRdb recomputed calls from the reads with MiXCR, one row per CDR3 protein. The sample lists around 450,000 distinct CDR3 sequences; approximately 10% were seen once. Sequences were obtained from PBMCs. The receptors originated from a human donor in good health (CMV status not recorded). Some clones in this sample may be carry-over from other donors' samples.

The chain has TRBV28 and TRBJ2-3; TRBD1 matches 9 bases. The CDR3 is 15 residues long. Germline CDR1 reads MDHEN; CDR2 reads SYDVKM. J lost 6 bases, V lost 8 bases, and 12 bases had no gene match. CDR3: CASSSGGTGSDTQYF. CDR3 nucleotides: TGTGCCAGCTCATCCGGAGGGACAGGGTCCGATACGCAGTATTTT. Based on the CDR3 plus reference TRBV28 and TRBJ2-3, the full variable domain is DVKVTQSSRYLVKRTGEKVFLECVQDMDHENMFWYRQDPGLGLRLIYFSYDVKMKEKGDIPEGYSVSREKKERFSLILESASTNQTSMYLCASSSGGTGSDTQYFGPGTRLTVL.

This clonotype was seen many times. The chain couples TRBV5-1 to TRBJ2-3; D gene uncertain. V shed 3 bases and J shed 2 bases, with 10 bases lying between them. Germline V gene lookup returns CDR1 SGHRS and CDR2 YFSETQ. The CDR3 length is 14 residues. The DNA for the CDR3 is TGCGCCAGCAGCTCAGACCTACACACAGATACGCAGTATTTT. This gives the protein CASSSDLHTDTQYF.

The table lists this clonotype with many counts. The CDR3 loop is CASRRDRLHTEAFF. The CDR3 nucleotides read TGTGCCAGCAGGCGTGACAGGTTGCACACTGAAGCTTTCTTT. The rearrangement uses TRBV28 and TRBJ1-1; perhaps TRBD1 as D (6 bases). Trimming stripped 6 bases from V and 3 bases from J, with 14 bases between. The CDR3 consists of 14 residues. CDR1 and CDR2 (germline): MDHEN, SYDVKM.

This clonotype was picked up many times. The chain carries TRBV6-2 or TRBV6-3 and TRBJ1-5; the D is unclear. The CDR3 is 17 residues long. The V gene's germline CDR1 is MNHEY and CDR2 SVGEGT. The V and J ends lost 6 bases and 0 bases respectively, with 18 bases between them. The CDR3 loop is CASRTLLLGDSNQPQHF. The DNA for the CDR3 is TGTGCCAGCAGGACCCTACTATTAGGAGATAGCAATCAGCCCCAGCATTTT.

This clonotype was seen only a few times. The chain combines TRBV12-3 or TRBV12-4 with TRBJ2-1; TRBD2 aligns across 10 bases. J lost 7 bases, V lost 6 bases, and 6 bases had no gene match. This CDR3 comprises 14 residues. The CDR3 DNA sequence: TGTGCCAGCAGAGAACTAGCGGGAAGGAATGAGCAGTTCTTC. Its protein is CASRELAGRNEQFF.

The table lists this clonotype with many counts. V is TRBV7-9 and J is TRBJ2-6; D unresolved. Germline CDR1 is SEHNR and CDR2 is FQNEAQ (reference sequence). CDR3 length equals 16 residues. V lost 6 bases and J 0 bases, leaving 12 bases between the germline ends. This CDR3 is CASRTTPSSGANVLTF. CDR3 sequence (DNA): TGTGCCAGCAGAACCACCCCCAGCTCTGGGGCCAACGTCCTGACTTTC.

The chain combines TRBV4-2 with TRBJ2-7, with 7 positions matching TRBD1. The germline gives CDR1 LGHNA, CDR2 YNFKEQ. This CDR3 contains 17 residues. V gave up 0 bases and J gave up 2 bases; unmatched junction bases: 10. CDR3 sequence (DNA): TGTGCCAGCAGCCAAGATCTGAAGGGGGCGAGTGCCTACGAGCAGTACTTC. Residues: CASSQDLKGASAYEQYF.

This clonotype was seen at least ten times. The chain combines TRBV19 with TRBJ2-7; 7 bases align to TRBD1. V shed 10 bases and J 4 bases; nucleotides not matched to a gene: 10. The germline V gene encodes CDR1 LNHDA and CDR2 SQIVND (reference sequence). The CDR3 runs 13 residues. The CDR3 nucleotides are TGTGCCACTTCGGACAGGAGATTTTACGAGCAGTACTTC. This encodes CATSDRRFYEQYF. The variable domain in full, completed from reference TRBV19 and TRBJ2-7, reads DGGITQSPKYLFRKEGQNVTLSCEQNLNHDAMYWYRQDPGQGLRLIYYSQIVNDFQKGDIAEGYSVSREKKESFPLTVTSAQKNPTAFYLCATSDRRFYEQYFGPGTRLTVT.

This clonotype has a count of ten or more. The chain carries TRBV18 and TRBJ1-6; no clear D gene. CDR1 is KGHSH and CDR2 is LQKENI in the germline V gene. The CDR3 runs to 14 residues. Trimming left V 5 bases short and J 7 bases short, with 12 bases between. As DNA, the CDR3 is TGTGCCAGCTCAATGGCACTGGGGAATTCACCCCTCCACTTT. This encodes CASSMALGNSPLHF.

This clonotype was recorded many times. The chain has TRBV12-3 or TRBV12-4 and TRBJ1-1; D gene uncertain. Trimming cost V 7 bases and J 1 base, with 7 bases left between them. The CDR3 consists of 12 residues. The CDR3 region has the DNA TGTGCCAGCACCGTAGAGAACACTGAAGCTTTCTTT. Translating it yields CASTVENTEAFF.

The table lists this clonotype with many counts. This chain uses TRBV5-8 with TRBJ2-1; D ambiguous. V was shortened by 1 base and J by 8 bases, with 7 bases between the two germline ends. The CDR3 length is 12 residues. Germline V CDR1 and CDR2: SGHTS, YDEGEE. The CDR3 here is CASSLYRYEQFF. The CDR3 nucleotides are TGTGCCAGCAGCTTGTATAGGTATGAGCAGTTCTTC.

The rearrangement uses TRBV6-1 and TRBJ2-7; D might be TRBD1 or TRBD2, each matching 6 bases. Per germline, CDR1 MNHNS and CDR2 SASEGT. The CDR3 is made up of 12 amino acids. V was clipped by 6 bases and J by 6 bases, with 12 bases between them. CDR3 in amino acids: CASSPWGAEQYF. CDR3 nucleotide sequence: TGTGCCAGCAGCCCCTGGGGGGCCGAGCAGTACTTC.

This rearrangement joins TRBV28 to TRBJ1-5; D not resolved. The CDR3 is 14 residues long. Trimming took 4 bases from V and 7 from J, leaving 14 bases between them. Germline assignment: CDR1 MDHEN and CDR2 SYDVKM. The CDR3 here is CASSYPLGGQPQHF. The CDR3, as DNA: TGTGCCAGCAGTTACCCACTGGGAGGGCAGCCCCAGCATTTT.

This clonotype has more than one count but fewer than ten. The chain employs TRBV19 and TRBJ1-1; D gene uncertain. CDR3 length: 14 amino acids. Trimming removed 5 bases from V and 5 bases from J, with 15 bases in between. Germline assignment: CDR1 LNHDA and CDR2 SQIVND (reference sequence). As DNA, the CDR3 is TGTGCCAGTAGTCTCCGGGCCCCGAGGACTGAAGCTTTCTTT. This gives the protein CASSLRAPRTEAFF.

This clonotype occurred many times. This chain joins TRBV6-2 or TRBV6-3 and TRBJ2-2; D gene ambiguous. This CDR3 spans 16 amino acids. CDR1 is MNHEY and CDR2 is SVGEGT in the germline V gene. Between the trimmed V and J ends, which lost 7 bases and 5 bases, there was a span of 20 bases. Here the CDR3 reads CASTSVHPTETGELFF. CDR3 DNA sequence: TGTGCCAGCACCTCCGTTCATCCAACAGAAACCGGGGAGCTGTTTTTT.

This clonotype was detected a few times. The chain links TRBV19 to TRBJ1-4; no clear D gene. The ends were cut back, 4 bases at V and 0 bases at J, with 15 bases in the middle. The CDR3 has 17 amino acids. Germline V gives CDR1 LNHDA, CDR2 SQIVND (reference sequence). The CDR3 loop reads CASSNLSFRATNEKLFF. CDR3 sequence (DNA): TGTGCCAGTAGTAATTTATCTTTCAGAGCAACTAATGAAAAACTGTTTTTT.

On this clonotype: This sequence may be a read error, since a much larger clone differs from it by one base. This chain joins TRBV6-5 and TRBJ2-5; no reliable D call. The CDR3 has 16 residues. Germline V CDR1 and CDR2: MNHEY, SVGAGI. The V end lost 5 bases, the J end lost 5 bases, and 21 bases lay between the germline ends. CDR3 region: CASSPRPRGGRETQYF. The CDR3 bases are TGTGCCAGCAGTCCCCGGCCGAGAGGCGGACGGGAGACCCAGTACTTC.

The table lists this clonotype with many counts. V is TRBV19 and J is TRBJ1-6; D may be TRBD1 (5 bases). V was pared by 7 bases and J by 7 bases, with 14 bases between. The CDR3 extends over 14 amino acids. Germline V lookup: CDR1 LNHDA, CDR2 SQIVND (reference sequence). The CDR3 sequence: CASTVPGMNSPLHF. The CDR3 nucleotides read TGTGCCAGTACGGTCCCAGGGATGAATTCACCCCTCCACTTT.

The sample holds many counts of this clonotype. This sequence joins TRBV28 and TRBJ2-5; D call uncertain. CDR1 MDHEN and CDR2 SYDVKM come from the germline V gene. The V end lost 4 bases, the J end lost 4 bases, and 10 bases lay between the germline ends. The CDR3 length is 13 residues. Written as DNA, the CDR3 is TGTGCCAGCAGTTCCGGATGGAGAGAGACCCAGTACTTC. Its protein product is CASSSGWRETQYF.

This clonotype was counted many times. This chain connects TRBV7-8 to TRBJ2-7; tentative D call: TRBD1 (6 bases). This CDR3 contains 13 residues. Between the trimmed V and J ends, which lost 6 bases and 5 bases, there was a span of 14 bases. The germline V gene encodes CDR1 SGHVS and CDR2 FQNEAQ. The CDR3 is CASSGRQADEQYF. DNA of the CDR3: TGTGCCAGCAGTGGGAGACAGGCGGACGAGCAGTACTTC. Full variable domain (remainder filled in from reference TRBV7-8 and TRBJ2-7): GAGVSQSPRYKVAKRGQDVALRCDPISGHVSLFWYQQALGQGPEFLTYFQNEAQLDKSGLPSDRFFAERPEGSVSTLKIQRTQQEDSAVYLCASSGRQADEQYFGPGTRLTVT.

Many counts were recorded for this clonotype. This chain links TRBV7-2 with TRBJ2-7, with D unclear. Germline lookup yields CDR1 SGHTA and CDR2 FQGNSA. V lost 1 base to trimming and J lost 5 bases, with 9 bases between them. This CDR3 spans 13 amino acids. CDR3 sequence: CASSLGTSNEQYF. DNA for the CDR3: TGTGCCAGCAGCTTAGGTACAAGCAACGAGCAGTACTTC.

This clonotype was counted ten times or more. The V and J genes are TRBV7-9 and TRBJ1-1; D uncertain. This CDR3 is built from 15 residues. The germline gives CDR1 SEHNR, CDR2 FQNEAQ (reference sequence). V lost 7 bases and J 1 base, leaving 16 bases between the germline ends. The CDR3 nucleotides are TGTGCCAGCACTCCTCTTCGTCCCAAGAACACTGAAGCTTTCTTT. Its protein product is CASTPLRPKNTEAFF.

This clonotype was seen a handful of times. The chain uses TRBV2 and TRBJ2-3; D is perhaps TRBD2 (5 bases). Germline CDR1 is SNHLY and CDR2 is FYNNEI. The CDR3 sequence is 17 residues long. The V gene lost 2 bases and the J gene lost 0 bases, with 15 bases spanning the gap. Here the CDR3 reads CASSEWPSSYSTDTQYF. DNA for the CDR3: TGTGCCAGCAGTGAATGGCCTAGCAGCTACAGCACAGATACGCAGTATTTT.

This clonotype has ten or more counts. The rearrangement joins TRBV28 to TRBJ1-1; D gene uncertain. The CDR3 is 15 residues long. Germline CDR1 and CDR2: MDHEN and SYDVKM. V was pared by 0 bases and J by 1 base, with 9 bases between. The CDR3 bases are TGTGCCAGCAGTTTATGGTCCAGTAAGAACACTGAAGCTTTCTTT. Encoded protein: CASSLWSSKNTEAFF.

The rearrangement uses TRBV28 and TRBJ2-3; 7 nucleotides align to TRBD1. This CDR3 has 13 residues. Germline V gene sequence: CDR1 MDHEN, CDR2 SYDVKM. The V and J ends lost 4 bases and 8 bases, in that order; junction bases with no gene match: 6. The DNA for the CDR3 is TGTGCCAGCAGTTCCTACAGGGGAACTACGCAGTATTTT. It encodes CASSSYRGTTQYF. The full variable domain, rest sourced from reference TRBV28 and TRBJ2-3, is DVKVTQSSRYLVKRTGEKVFLECVQDMDHENMFWYRQDPGLGLRLIYFSYDVKMKEKGDIPEGYSVSREKKERFSLILESASTNQTSMYLCASSSYRGTTQYFGPGTRLTVL.

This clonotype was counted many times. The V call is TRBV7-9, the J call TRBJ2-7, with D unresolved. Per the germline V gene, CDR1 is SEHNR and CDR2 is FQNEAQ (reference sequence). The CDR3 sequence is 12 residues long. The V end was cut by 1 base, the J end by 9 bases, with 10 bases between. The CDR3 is CASSLEVGGQYF. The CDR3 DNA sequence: TGTGCCAGCAGCTTAGAGGTTGGTGGGCAGTACTTC.

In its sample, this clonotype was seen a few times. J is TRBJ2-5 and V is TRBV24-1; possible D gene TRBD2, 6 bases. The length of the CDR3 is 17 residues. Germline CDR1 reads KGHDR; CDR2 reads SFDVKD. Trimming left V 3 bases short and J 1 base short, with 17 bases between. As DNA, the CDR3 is TGTGCCACCAGTGATCCGTTAACGGGAGAAATCCAAGAGACCCAGTACTTC. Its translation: CATSDPLTGEIQETQYF.

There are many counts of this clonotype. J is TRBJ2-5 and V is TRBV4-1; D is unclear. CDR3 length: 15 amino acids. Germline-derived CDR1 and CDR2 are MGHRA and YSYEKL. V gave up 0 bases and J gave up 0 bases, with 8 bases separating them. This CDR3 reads CASSQDPTYQETQYF. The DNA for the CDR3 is TGCGCCAGCAGCCAAGATCCCACATACCAAGAGACCCAGTACTTC.

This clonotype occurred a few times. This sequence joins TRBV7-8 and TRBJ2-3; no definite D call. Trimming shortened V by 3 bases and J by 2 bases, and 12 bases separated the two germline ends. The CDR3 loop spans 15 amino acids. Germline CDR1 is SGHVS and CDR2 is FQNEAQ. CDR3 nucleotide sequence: TGTGCCAGCAGCTTGACAAGGTCAACCACAGATACGCAGTATTTT. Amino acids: CASSLTRSTTDTQYF.